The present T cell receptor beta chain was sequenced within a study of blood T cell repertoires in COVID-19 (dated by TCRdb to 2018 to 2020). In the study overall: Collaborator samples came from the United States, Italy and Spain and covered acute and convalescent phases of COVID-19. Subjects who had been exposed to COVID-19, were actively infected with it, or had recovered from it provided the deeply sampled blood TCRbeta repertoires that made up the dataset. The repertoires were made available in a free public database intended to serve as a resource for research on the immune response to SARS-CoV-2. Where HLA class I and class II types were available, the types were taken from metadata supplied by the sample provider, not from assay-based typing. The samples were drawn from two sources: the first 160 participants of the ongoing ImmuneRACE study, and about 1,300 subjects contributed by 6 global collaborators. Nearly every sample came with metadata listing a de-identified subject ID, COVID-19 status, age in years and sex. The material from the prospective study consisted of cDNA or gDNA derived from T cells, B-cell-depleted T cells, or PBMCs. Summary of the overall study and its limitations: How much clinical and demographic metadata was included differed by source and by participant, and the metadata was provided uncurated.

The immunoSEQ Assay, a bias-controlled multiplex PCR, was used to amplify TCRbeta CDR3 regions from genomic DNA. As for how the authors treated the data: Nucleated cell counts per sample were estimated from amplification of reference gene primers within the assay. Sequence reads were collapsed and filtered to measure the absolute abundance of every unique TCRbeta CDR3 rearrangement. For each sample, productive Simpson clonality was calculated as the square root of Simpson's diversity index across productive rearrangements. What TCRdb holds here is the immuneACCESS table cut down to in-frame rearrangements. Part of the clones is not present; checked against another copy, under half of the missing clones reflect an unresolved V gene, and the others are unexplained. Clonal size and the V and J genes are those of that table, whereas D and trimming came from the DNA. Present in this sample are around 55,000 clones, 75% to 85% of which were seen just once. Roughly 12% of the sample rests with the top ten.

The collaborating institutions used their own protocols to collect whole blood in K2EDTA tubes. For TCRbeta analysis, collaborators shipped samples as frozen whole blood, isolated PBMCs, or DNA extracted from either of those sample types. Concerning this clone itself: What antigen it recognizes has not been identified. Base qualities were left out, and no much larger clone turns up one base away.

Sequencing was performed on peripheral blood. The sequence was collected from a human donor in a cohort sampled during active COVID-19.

The bases are TGTGCCAGCTCACTGAACGGACAGGGGGGGGAGCAGTACTTC. It codes for CASSLNGQGGEQYF. The chain couples TRBV18 to TRBJ2-7; 10 central bases correspond to TRBD1. The junction shows trimming of 4 bases on V and 7 bases on J, and the gene matches do not reach 7 bases of it. Spanning cysteine to phenylalanine, the CDR3 consists of 14 amino acids. The sequence is cut down to CDR3 DNA, 42 bases in frame from base 1. The germline V gene supplies CDR1 KGHSH and CDR2 LQKENI.